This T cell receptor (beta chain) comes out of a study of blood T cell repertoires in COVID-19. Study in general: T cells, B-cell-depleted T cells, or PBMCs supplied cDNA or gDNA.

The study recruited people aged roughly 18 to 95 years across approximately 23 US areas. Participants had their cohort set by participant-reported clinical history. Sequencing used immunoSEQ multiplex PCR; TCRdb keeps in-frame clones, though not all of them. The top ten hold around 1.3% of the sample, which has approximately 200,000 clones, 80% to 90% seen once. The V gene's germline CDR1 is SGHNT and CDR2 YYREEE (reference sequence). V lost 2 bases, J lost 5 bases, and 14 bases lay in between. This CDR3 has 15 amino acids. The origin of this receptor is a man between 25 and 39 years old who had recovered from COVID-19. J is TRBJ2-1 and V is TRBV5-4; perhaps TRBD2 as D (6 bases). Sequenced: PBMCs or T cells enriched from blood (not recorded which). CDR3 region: CASSFSGTSNNEQFF. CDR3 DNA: TGTGCCAGCAGCTTTTCCGGGACTTCTAACAATGAGCAGTTCTTC.